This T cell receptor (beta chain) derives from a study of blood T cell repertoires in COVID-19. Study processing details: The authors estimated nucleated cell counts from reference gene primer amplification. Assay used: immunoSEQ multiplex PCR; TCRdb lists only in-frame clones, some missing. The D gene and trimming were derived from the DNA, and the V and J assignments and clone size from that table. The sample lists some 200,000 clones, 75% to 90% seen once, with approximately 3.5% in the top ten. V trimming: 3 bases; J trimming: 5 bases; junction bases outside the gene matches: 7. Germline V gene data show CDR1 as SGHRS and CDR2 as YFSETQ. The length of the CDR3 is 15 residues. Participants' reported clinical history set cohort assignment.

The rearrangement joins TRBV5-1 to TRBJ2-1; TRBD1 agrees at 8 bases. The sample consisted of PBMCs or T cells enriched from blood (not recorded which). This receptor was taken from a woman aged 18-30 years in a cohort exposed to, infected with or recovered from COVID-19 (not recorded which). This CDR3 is CASSWADRENNEQFF. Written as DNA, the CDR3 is TGCGCCAGCAGCTGGGCGGACAGGGAAAACAATGAGCAGTTCTTC.